This T cell receptor beta chain was captured by sequencing in a study of PD-1 blockade in mismatch repair-deficient tumors. The method was immunoSEQ multiplex PCR; TCRdb's version includes in-frame clones alone and lacks a portion of them. The data show 20,000 to 25,000 clones, with roughly four fifths seen just once and about 15% held by the top ten. CDR1 SGHRS and CDR2 YFSETQ come from the germline V gene. The ends were cut back, 2 bases at V and 11 bases at J, with 8 bases in the middle. CDR3 length: 11 residues. The receptor comes from an adult with mismatch repair-deficient cancer. The sample was peripheral blood, taken 2 weeks after starting pembrolizumab. The chain carries TRBV5-1 and TRBJ2-1, with D hard to call. CDR3 in DNA: TGCGCCAGCAGCTTCGAAGGGAAGCAGTTCTTC. Its protein product is CASSFEGKQFF. Supplemented by reference TRBV5-1 and TRBJ2-1, the full variable domain reads KAGVTQTPRYLIKTRGQQVTLSCSPISGHRSVSWYQQTPGQGLQFLFEYFSETQRNKGNFPGRFSGRQFSNSRSEMNVSTLELGDSALYLCASSFEGKQFFGPGTRLTVL.